The entry that follows covers one TCR beta chain sequence. What it binds is unknown. The PCR had 60 Vbeta and 13 Jbeta primers. Produced via immunoSEQ multiplex PCR; TCRdb's table is partial and in-frame only. Here the sample spans some 150,000 clones, 77% being singletons. The sample belongs to a study of cytomegalovirus exposure and HLA in healthy donors. Whole-study results and caveats: Productive rates of about 87% or about 30% were seen for most TCR beta V segments in an earlier analysis. With further analysis later on, most CMV-associated TCR beta chains appeared HLA-restricted. Later analysis reportedly placed an Asian-associated ancestry cluster below the roughly 700-donor mean in N-insertions.

Trimming cost V 4 bases and J 2 bases; bases outside gene matches: 1. This CDR3 is built from 13 residues. Germline V gene sequence: CDR1 LNHDA, CDR2 SQIVND (reference sequence). This chain joins TRBV19 and TRBJ1-2; TRBD1 matches at 7 bases. The receptor was derived from a male donor in good health and CMV-seronegative. The sequencing sample was made of PBMCs. This CDR3 reads CASSTTGNYGYTF. For the CDR3, the DNA is TGTGCCAGTAGTACGACAGGGAACTATGGCTACACCTTC.